This T cell receptor (beta chain) was documented in a study of T cells in Graves' hyperthyroidism and ophthalmopathy. Study findings and constraints: Model predictions of ophthalmopathy came a median around 6.5 months before onset. A model of 13 V-J pairs discriminated ophthalmopathy from stable hyperthyroidism.

CDR1 is SGDLS, CDR2 YYNGEE, per germline. The V gene lost 4 bases and the J gene lost 0 bases, with 8 bases spanning the gap. The CDR3 spans 14 residues. What was amplified from RNA transcripts were TCR beta CDR3 regions. In the first-round RT-PCR of the TCR CDR3, the HTBI primer set was used. Each CDR3 protein gets one entry after TCRdb re-called the multiplex PCR reads with MiXCR. This sample has about 290,000 distinct CDR3 sequences, with about an eighth found just once. Reasons for excluding patients were uncontrolled infection, other autoimmune disease, pregnancy or lactation. This clonotype was picked up a small number of times. Its antigen is currently unknown.

The sample was blood. This receptor was taken from a woman aged 30 to 39 with Graves' hyperthyroidism that later progressed to Graves' ophthalmopathy. V and J are TRBV9 and TRBJ2-1, with D unclear. The CDR3: CASSHELSYNEQFF. CDR3 sequence (DNA): TGTGCCAGCAGCCACGAGCTCTCCTACAATGAGCAGTTCTTC. The full variable domain, completed using reference TRBV9 and TRBJ2-1, is DSGVTQTPKHLITATGQRVTLRCSPRSGDLSVYWYQQSLDQGLQFLIQYYNGEERAKGNILERFSAQQFPDLHSELNLSSLELGDSALYFCASSHELSYNEQFFGPGTRLTVL.